These 12 T cell receptor beta chains came from one sample sequenced in a study of T cell repertoires in cytomegalovirus infection. TCRdb reprocessed the reads via MiXCR and lists one record per CDR3 protein. The sample consists of fewer than 250,000 distinct CDR3 sequences, approximately 13% of them appearing once. The specimen sequenced was PBMCs. The receptors originated from a human donor in good health (CMV status not recorded). Some clones in this sample may be carry-over from other donors' samples.

This clonotype was found many times. The CDR3 sequence is CASSTGQGSYGYTF. Here the CDR3 DNA reads TGTGCCAGCAGCACCGGACAGGGGAGCTATGGCTACACCTTC. The rearrangement joins TRBV7-8 to TRBJ1-2; 9 bases match TRBD1. The CDR3 contains 14 residues. After removal of 5 bases from V and 4 bases from J, the junction contained 5 bases not matched to a gene. Germline V gene data show CDR1 as SGHVS and CDR2 as FQNEAQ.

The chain's CDR3 is CSAYRTGSGNTIYF. As DNA, the CDR3 is TGCAGTGCCTATCGGACAGGCTCTGGAAACACCATATATTTT. The chain combines TRBV20-1 with TRBJ1-3, with TRBD1 matching over 7 bases. V was pared by 6 bases and J by 0 bases, with 5 bases of the junction left unmatched. This CDR3 has 14 amino acids. The germline V gene encodes CDR1 DFQATT and CDR2 SNEGSKA (reference sequence).

This clonotype has at least ten counts. J is TRBJ2-7 and V is TRBV28, with D possibly being TRBD1 or TRBD2 (5 bases each). This CDR3 region has 14 residues. Germline V gene lookup returns CDR1 MDHEN and CDR2 SYDVKM. The ends were cut back, 8 bases at V and 4 bases at J, with 18 bases in the middle. The CDR3 sequence is CASVNRRRVYEQYF. CDR3 bases: TGTGCCAGCGTAAACAGGAGGCGCGTATACGAGCAGTACTTC.

Ten or more counts support this clonotype. The rearrangement uses TRBV28 and TRBJ2-6; D is undetermined. The CDR3 is made up of 18 amino acids. CDR1 is MDHEN, CDR2 SYDVKM, per germline. V lost 1 base and J lost 0, with 13 bases in between. For the CDR3, the DNA is TGTGCCAGCAGTTTATTAGGCAGGACCTACTCTGGGGCCAACGTCCTGACTTTC. This gives the protein CASSLLGRTYSGANVLTF.

This clonotype was counted a few times. The V call is TRBV20-1, the J call TRBJ2-7, with 10 bases fitting TRBD1. The CDR3 covers 16 residues. CDR1 and CDR2 from the germline V gene are DFQATT and SNEGSKA (reference sequence). Losses at the gene ends were 5 bases for V and 1 base for J; bases not matched to a gene: 11. The CDR3 sequence is CSAGGNPGQGSYEQYF. CDR3 in DNA: TGCAGTGCTGGGGGGAATCCGGGACAGGGGTCCTACGAGCAGTACTTC.

The chain recombines TRBV15 with TRBJ2-3; 7 bases are a match to TRBD2. V gave up 1 base and J gave up 1 base; unmatched junction bases: 2. Germline values: CDR1 LNHNV, CDR2 YYDKDF (reference sequence). The CDR3 has 15 amino acids. The CDR3 DNA reads as TGTGCCACCAGCAGAGGACGGGGGGGCACAGATACGCAGTATTTT. Encoded protein: CATSRGRGGTDTQYF.

This clonotype was found a few times. This chain links TRBV5-1 with TRBJ2-3, with 9 bases aligning to TRBD2. The CDR3 totals 16 residues. Germline lookup yields CDR1 SGHRS and CDR2 YFSETQ. V shed 1 base and J 3 bases; nucleotides not matched to a gene: 6. CDR3 in amino acids: CASSLTGREGTDTQYF. The CDR3 bases are TGCGCCAGCAGCTTGACCGGGCGGGAGGGGACAGATACGCAGTATTTT.

The chain employs TRBV19 and TRBJ2-3, with D hard to call. The CDR3 runs to 16 residues. The germline V and J ends were trimmed by 4 bases and 0 bases, with 14 bases remaining between them. Germline V lookup: CDR1 LNHDA, CDR2 SQIVND (reference sequence). CDR3 nucleotide sequence: TGTGCCAGTAGTACGGAGAGAGGTTCTAGCACAGATACGCAGTATTTT. Amino acid sequence: CASSTERGSSTDTQYF. The variable domain in full, with the rest retrieved from reference TRBV19 and TRBJ2-3, is DGGITQSPKYLFRKEGQNVTLSCEQNLNHDAMYWYRQDPGQGLRLIYYSQIVNDFQKGDIAEGYSVSREKKESFPLTVTSAQKNPTAFYLCASSTERGSSTDTQYFGPGTRLTVL.

This clonotype was counted ten times or more. Written as DNA, the CDR3 is TGTGCCATCTTATTCCGGGAGGGGGGCACAGATACGCAGTATTTT. This gives the protein CAILFREGGTDTQYF. The V gene is TRBV2, the J gene TRBJ2-3; TRBD2 matches 8 bases. The germline V gene has CDR1 SNHLY and CDR2 FYNNEI. J was trimmed by 1 base and V by 10 bases; bases with no gene match: 10. The CDR3 spans 15 residues.

This clonotype was seen at least ten times. The CDR3 DNA reads TGTGCCAGCAGCTTAGGCAACAGAGATAATGAAAAACTGTTTTTT. This encodes CASSLGNRDNEKLFF. The genes are TRBV7-8 and TRBJ1-4; D remains unclear. Germline CDR1 SGHVS, CDR2 FQNEAQ. The CDR3 covers 15 residues. V was cut by 1 base and J by 4 bases, with 10 bases left in between.

This clonotype turned up a few times. The gene calls are TRBV5-6 and TRBJ2-7, with a possible D match to TRBD2 (6 bases). Trimming cost V 4 bases and J 6 bases, with 17 bases left between them. The CDR3 spans 14 residues. Germline V gene data show CDR1 as SGHDT and CDR2 as YYEEEE. The CDR3 bases are TGTGCCAGCAGCCGAACGGGACTCAGCTCCGAGCAGTACTTC. Its translation is CASSRTGLSSEQYF.

This clonotype has ten or more counts. The chain links TRBV7-9 to TRBJ2-7; 7 bases line up with TRBD2. The CDR3 contains 19 residues. The V gene end was trimmed by 1 base and the J gene end by 0 bases; junction bases not matched to a gene: 15. Germline V gene data show CDR1 as SEHNR and CDR2 as FQNEAQ (reference sequence). The DNA for the CDR3 is TGTGCCAGCAGCTTAGGGGGGGGGACTTCGAGGCCCCCCTCCTACGAGCAGTACTTC. Its translation is CASSLGGGTSRPPSYEQYF. Based on the CDR3 plus reference TRBV7-9 and TRBJ2-7, the full variable domain is DTGVSQNPRHKITKRGQNVTFRCDPISEHNRLYWYRQTLGQGPEFLTYFQNEAQLEKSRLLSDRFSAERPKGSFSTLEIQRTEQGDSAMYLCASSLGGGTSRPPSYEQYFGPGTRLTVT.